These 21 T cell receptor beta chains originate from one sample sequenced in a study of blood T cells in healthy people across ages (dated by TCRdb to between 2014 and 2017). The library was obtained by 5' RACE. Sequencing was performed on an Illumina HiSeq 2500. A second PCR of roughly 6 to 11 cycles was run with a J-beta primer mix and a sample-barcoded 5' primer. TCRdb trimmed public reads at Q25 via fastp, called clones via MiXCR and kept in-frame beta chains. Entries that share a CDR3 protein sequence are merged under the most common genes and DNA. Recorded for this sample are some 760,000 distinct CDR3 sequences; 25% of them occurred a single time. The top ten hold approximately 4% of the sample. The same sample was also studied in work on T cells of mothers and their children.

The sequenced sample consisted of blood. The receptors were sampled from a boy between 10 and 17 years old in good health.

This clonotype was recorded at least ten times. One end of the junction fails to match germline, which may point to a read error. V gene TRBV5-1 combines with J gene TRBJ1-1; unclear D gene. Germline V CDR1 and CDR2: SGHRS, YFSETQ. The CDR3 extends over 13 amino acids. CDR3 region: CASSLGSNTEAFF. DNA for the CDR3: TGTGCCAGCAGTTTGGGATCGAACACTGAAGCTTTCTTT.

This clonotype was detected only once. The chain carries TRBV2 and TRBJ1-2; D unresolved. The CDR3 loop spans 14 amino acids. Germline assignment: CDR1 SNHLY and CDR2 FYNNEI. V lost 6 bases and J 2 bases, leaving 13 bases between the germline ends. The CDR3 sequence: CASRGYSDNYGYTF. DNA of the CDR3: TGTGCCAGCAGGGGATATTCGGACAACTATGGCTACACCTTC.

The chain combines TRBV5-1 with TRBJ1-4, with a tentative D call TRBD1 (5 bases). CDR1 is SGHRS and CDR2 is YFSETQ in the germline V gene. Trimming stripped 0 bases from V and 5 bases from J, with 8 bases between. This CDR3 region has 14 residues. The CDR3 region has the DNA TGCGCCAGCAGCTTGGGACAGTCGAATGAAAAACTGTTTTTT. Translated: CASSLGQSNEKLFF.

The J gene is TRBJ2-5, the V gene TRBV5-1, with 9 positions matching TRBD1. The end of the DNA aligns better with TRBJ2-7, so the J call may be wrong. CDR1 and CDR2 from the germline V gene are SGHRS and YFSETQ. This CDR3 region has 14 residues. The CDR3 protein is CASSYGTGSHEQYF. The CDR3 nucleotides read TGCGCCAGCAGCTACGGGACAGGGTCGCACGAGCAGTACTTC.

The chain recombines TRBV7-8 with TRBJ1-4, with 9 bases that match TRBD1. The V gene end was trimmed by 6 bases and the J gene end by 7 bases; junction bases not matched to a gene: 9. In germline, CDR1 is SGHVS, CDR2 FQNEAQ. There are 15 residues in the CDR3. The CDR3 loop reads CASRPTGTGLEKLFF. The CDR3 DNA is TGTGCCAGCAGGCCGACCGGGACAGGGCTTGAAAAACTGTTTTTT.

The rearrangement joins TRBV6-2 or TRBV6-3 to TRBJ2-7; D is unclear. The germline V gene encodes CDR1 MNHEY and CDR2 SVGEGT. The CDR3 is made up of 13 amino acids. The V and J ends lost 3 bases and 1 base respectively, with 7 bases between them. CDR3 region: CASSYLVSYEQYF. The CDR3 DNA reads TGTGCCAGCAGTTATTTAGTTTCCTACGAGCAGTACTTC.

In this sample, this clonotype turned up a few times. The CDR3 region has the DNA TGTGCCAGCAGCGCAGAGTCCCTTCTCACGCAGTATTTT. Translating it yields CASSAESLLTQYF. The rearrangement uses TRBV13 and TRBJ2-3; D unresolved. The CDR3 runs to 13 residues. Germline CDR1 reads PRHDT; CDR2 reads FYEKMQ (reference sequence). With 5 bases removed from V and 9 bases from J, the gap between germline ends came to 15 bases.

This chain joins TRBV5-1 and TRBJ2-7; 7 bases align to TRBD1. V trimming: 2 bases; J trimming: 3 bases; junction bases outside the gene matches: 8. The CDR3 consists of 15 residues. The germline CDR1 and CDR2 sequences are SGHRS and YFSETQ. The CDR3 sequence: CASSLSKGTDYEQYF. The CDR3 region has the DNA TGCGCCAGCAGCTTAAGTAAGGGGACAGACTACGAGCAGTACTTC.

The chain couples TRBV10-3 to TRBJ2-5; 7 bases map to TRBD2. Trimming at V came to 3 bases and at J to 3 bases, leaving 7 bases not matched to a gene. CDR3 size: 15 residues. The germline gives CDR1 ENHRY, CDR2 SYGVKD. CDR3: CAISEGSGRKETQYF. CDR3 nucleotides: TGTGCCATCAGTGAAGGCTCCGGGAGGAAAGAGACCCAGTACTTC.

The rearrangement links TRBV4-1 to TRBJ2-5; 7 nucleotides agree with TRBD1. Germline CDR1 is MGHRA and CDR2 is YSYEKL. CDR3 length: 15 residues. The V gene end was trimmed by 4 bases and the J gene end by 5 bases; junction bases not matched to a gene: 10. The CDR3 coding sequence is TGCGCCAGCAGCCGGCAACAGGGGAGAGTTGAGACCCAGTACTTC. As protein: CASSRQQGRVETQYF.

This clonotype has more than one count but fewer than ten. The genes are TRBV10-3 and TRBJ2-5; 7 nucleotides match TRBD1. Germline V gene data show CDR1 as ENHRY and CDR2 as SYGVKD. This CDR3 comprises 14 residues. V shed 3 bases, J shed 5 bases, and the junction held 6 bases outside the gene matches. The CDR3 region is CAISERGPGETQYF. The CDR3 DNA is TGTGCCATCAGTGAAAGGGGGCCTGGGGAGACCCAGTACTTC.

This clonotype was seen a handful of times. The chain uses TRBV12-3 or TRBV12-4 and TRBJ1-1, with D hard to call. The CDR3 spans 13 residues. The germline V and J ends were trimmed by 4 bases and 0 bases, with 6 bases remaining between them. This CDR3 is CASSWSLNTEAFF. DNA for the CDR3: TGTGCCAGCAGTTGGTCCTTGAACACTGAAGCTTTCTTT.

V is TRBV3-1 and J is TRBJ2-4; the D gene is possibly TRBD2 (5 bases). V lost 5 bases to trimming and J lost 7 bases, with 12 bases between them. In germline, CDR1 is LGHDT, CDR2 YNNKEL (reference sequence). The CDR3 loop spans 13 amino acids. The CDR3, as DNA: TGTGCCAGCAGCGCCTCAACTAGTAACATTCAGTACTTC. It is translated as CASSASTSNIQYF.

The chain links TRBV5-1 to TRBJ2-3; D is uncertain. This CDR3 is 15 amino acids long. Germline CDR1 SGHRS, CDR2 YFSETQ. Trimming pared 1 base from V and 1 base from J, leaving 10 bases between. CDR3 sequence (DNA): TGCGCCAGCAGCTTGAACCGGAGAGGCACAGATACGCAGTATTTT. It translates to CASSLNRRGTDTQYF.

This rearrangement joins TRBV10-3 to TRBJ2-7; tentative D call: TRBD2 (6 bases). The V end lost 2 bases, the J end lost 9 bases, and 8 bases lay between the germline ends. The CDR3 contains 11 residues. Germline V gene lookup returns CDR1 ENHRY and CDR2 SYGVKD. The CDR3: CAISEGTGQYF. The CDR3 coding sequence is TGTGCCATCAGTGAGGGGACTGGGCAGTACTTC.

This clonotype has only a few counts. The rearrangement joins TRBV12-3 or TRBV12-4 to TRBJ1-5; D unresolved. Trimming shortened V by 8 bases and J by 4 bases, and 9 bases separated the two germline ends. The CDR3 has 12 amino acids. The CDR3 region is CASREENQPQHF. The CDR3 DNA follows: TGTGCCAGCCGGGAGGAAAATCAGCCCCAGCATTTT.

The CDR3 DNA reads TGTGCCAGCAGCCAAGGAGGTCTCCGTATTAACACTGAAGCTTTCTTT. This sequence encodes CASSQGGLRINTEAFF. The chain recombines TRBV3-1 with TRBJ1-1, with D unclear. This CDR3 spans 16 amino acids. Trimming removed 1 base at V and 2 bases at J, with 14 bases between. Germline-derived CDR1 and CDR2 are LGHDT and YNNKEL (reference sequence). Drawing the rest from reference TRBV3-1 and TRBJ1-1, the complete variable domain is DTAVSQTPKYLVTQMGNDKSIKCEQNLGHDTMYWYKQDSKKFLKIMFSYNNKELIINETVPNRFSPKSPDKAHLNLHINSLELGDSAVYFCASSQGGLRINTEAFFGQGTRLTVV.

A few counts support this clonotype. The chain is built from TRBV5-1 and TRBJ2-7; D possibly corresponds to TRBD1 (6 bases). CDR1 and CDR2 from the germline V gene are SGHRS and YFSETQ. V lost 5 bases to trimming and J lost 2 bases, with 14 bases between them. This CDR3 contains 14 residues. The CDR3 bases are TGCGCCAGCAGATTACTCGGGACAACCTACGAGCAGTACTTC. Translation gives CASRLLGTTYEQYF.

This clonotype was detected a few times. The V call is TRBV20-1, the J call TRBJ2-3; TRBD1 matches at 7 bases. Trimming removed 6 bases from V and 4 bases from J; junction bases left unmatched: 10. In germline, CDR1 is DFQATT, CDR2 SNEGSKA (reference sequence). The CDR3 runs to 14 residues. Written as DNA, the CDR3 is TGCAGTGCCAGACAGGGTTTTCTCTCAGATACGCAGTATTTT. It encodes CSARQGFLSDTQYF.

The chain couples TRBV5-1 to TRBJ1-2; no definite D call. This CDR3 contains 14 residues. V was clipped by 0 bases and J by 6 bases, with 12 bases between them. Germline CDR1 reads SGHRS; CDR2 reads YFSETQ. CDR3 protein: CASSLEGPRNGYTF. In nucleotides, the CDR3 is TGCGCCAGCAGCTTGGAAGGGCCCAGAAATGGCTACACCTTC. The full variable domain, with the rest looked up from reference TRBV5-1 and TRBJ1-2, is KAGVTQTPRYLIKTRGQQVTLSCSPISGHRSVSWYQQTPGQGLQFLFEYFSETQRNKGNFPGRFSGRQFSNSRSEMNVSTLELGDSALYLCASSLEGPRNGYTFGSGTRLTVV.

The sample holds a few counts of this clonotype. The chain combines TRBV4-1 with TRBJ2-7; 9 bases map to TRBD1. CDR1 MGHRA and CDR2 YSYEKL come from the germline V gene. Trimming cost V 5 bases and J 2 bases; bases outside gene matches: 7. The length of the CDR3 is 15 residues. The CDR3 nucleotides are TGCGCCAGCAGCTTACCCGGGGACAGGGCCTACGAGCAGTACTTC. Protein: CASSLPGDRAYEQYF.